The entry below gives a single T cell receptor beta chain sequence along with its context. No cognate antigen has been identified for it. No base qualities exist here, and no much larger clone lies one base off it. Naive T cells were sorted as CD45RA+ and memory T cells as CD45RO+ CD4+ or CD8+ cells by FACS. The T cells used for TCR sequencing were obtained from a couple of healthy control subjects. Unstimulated sorted T cell subsets were used as baseline controls for the mixed lymphocyte reactions. The Qiagen DNeasy Blood & Tissue Kit was used to extract genomic DNA. The sample belongs to a study of regulatory dendritic cells for organ transplantation (dated by TCRdb to between 2016 and 2019). Context from the whole study: TCRbeta repertoires were sequenced from sorted naive and memory CD4+ and CD8+ T cells before and after allostimulation with regulatory or mature dendritic cells. On the study overall, not on this receptor specifically: Of the resting subsets, the one holding the most alloreactive TCR clonotypes was memory CD8+ T cells. Allostimulation expanded memory CD8+ clones in both subjects, but regulatory dendritic cells appeared to induce more limited expansion than mature dendritic cells. Only a couple of subjects were sequenced, and considerable between-individual heterogeneity in the alloreactive memory CD8+ T cell pool was noted by the authors. Highly diverse repertoires were observed in naive CD4+ and CD8+ T cells, whereas lower diversity was observed in memory cells, and the most oligoclonal repertoires were found in memory CD8+ cells.

A multiplexed two-step PCR with Vbeta-specific forward primers and Jbeta-specific reverse primers was used to amplify the TCRbeta CDR3 regions. The TCRbeta libraries were sequenced on an Illumina instrument via the immunoSEQ service. From the authors' description of their analysis: IMGT annotation was used to assign V, D and J genes, and synthetic CDR3 analogues were used to correct the counts for multiplex PCR bias. The immunoSEQ Analyzer calculated repertoire clonality as one minus the normalized Shannon entropy. Fisher's exact test with Benjamini-Hochberg false discovery rate control was used to define clonal expansion, with two-tailed P<0.01. TCRdb took this table from immuneACCESS and kept in-frame rearrangements with V and J called. Such tables lack part of the clones; where checked against another copy, unresolved V genes explain under half of the gap, and the rest is unexplained. From that table come the V and J calls and clone size; the DNA was used to work out D and trimming. The sample table lists around 30,000 clones, about four fifths of them with a count of one. Less than 0.5% of the sample goes to the ten largest clones.

The germline V gene encodes CDR1 SGDLS and CDR2 YYNGEE. Counted from cysteine to phenylalanine, this CDR3 has 15 amino acids. The retained sequence is limited to the CDR3, 45 bases, with the frame set at the first base. V trim: 4 bases; J trim: 6 bases; unmatched bases: 9. This TCR was sampled from a human donor in good health. The sequenced sample was naive CD8+ T cells from blood. The cell subset or site label, as the study defines it: CD45RA+ naive T cells. The chain is made from TRBV9 and TRBJ2-7, with TRBD2 matching 11 junction bases. The CDR3 here reads CASSPLGTSGFEQYF. The DNA is TGTGCCAGCAGCCCTCTCGGGACTAGCGGCTTCGAGCAGTACTTC.